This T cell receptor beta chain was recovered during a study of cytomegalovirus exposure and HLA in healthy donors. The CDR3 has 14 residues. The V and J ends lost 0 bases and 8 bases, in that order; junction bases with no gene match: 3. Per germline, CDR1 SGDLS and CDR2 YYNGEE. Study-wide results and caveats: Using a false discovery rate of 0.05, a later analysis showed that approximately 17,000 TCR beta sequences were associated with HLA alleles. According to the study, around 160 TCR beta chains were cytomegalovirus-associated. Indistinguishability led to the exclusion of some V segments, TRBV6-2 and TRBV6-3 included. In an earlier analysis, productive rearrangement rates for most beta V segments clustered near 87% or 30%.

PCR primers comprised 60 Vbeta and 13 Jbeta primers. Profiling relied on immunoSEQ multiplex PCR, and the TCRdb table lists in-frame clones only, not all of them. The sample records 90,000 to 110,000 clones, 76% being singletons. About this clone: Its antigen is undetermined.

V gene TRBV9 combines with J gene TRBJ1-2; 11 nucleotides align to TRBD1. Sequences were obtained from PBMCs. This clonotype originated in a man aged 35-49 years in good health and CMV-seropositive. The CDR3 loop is CASSVADRGPGYTF. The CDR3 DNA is TGTGCCAGCAGCGTAGCGGACAGGGGGCCAGGCTACACCTTC.